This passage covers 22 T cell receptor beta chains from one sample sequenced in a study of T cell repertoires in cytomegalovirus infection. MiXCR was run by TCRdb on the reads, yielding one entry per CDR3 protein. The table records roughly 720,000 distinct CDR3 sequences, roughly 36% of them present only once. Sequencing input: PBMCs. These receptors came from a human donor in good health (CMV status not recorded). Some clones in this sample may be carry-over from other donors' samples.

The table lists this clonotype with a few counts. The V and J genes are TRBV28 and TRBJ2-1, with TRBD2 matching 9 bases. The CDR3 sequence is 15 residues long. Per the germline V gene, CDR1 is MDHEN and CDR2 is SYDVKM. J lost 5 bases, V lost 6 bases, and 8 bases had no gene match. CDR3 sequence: CASSFSGGNNNEQFF. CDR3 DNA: TGTGCCAGCAGCTTTAGCGGGGGTAATAACAATGAGCAGTTCTTC.

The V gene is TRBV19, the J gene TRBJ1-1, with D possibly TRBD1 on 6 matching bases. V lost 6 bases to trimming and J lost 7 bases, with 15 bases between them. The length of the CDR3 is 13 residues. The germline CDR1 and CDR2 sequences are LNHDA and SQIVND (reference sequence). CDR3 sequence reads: CASSDRSRVEAFF. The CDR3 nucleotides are TGTGCCAGTAGCGACAGGTCCAGGGTTGAAGCTTTCTTT.

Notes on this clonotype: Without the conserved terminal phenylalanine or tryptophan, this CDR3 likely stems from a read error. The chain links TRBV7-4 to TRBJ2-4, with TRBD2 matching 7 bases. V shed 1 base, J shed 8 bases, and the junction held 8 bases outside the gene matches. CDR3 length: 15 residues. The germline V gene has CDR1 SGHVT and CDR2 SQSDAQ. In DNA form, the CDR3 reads TGTGCCAGCAGCTTAGATCGGCCCAGCGGGGACATTCAGTACTTA. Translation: CASSLDRPSGDIQYL.

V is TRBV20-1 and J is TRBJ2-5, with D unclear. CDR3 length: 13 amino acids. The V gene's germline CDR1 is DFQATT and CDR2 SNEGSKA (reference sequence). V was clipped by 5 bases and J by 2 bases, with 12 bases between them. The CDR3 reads CSAPKLGQETQYF. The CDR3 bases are TGCAGTGCTCCAAAACTGGGTCAAGAGACCCAGTACTTC.

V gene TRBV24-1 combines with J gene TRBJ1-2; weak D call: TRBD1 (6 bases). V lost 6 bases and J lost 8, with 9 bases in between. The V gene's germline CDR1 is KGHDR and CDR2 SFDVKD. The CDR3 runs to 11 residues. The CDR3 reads CATSSTGGYTF. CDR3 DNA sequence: TGTGCCACCAGTTCGACAGGCGGCTACACCTTC.

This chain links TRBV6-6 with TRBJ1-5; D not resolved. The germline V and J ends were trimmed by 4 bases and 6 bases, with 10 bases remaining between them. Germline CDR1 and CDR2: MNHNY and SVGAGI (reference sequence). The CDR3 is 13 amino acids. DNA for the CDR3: TGTGCCAGCAGTTGGTGGCGCACTCAGCCCCAGCATTTT. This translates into CASSWWRTQPQHF.

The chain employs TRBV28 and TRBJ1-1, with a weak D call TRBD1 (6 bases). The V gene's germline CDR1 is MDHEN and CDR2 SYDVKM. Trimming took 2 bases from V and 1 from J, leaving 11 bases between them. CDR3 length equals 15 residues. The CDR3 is CASSLLRGSNTEAFF. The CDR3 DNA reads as TGTGCCAGCAGTTTACTTAGGGGGTCGAACACTGAAGCTTTCTTT. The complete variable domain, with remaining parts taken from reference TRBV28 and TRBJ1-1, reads DVKVTQSSRYLVKRTGEKVFLECVQDMDHENMFWYRQDPGLGLRLIYFSYDVKMKEKGDIPEGYSVSREKKERFSLILESASTNQTSMYLCASSLLRGSNTEAFFGQGTRLTVV.

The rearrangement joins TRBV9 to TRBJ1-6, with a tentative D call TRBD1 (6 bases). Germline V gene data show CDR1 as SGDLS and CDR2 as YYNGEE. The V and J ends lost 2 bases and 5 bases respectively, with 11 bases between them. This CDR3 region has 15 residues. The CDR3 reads CASSVGQLHNSPLHF. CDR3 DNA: TGTGCCAGCAGCGTCGGACAGTTACATAATTCACCCCTCCACTTT.

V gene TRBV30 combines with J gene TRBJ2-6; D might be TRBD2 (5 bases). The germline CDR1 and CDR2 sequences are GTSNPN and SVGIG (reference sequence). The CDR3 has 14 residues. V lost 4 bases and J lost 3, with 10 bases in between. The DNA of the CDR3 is TGTGCCTGGATAGCGATCGATGGGGCCAACGTCCTGACTTTC. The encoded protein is CAWIAIDGANVLTF.

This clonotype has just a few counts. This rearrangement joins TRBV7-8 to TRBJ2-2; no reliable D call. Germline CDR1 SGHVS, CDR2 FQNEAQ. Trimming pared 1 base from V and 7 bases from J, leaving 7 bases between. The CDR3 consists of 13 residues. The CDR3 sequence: CASSLVEGGELFF. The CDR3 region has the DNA TGTGCCAGCAGCTTAGTAGAAGGCGGGGAGCTGTTTTTT.

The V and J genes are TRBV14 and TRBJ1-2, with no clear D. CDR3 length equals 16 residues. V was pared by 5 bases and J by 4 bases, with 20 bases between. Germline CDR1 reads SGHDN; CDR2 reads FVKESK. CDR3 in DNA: TGTGCCAGCAGCAACACGGAAGGTGGGAGTGGCTATGGCTACACCTTC. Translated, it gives CASSNTEGGSGYGYTF.

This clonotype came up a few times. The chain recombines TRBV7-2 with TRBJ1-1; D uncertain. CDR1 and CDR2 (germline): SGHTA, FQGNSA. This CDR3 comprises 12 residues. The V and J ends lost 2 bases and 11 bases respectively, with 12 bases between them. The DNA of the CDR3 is TGTGCCAGCAGCTTACCCTCTCCGGTGGCTTTCTTT. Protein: CASSLPSPVAFF.

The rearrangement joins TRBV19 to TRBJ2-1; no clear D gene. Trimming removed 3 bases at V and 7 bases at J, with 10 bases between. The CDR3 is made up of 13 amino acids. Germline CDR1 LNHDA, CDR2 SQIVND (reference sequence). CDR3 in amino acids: CASSILGPNEQFF. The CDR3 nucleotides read TGTGCCAGTAGTATTCTTGGCCCAAATGAGCAGTTCTTC.

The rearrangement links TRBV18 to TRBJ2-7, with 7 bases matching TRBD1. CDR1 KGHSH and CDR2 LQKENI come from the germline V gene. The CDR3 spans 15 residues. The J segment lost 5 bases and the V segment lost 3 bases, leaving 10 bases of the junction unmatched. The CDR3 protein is CASSPSGAGGNEQYF. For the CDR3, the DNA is TGTGCCAGCTCACCCTCGGGCGCAGGGGGAAACGAGCAGTACTTC.

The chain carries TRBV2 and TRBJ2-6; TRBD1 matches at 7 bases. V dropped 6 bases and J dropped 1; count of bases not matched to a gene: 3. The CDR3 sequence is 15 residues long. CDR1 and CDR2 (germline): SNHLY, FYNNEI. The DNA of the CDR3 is TGTGCCAGCAGACACAGGGGTTCTGGGGCCAACGTCCTGACTTTC. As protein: CASRHRGSGANVLTF.

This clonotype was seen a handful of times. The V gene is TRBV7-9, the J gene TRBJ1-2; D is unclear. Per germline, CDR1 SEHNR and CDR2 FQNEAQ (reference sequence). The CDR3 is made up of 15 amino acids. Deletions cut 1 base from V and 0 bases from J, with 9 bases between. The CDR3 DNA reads TGTGCCAGCAGCTTAGGTGACCGAGCTAACTATGGCTACACCTTC. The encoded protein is CASSLGDRANYGYTF.

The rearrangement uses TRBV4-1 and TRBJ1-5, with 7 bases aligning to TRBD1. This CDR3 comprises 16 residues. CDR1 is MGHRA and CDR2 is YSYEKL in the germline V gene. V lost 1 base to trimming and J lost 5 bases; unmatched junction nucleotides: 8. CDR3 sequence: CASSQGEDRVYQPQHF. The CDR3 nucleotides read TGCGCCAGCAGCCAAGGCGAAGACAGGGTCTATCAGCCCCAGCATTTT.

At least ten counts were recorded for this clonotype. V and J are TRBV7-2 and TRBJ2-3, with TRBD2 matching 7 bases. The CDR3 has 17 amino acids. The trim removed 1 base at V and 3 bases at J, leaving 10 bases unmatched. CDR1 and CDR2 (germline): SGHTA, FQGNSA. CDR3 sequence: CASSLGERGSETDTQYF. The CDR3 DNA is TGTGCCAGCAGCTTAGGGGAGCGCGGGAGTGAGACAGATACGCAGTATTTT.

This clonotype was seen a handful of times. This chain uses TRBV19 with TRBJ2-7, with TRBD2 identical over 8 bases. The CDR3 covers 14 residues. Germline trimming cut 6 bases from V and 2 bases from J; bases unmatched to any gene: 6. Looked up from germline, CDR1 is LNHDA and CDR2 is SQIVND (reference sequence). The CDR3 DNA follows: TGTGCCAGTAGCTACACTAGCGGAACCTACGAGCAGTACTTC. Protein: CASSYTSGTYEQYF.

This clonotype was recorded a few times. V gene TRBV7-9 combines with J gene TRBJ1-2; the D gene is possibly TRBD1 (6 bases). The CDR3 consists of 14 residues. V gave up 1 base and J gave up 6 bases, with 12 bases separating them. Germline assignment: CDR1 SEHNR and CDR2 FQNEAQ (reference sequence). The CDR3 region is CASSLGVGANGYTF. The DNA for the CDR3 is TGTGCCAGCAGCTTAGGAGTGGGGGCTAATGGCTACACCTTC. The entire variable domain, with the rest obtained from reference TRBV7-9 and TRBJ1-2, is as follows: DTGVSQNPRHKITKRGQNVTFRCDPISEHNRLYWYRQTLGQGPEFLTYFQNEAQLEKSRLLSDRFSAERPKGSFSTLEIQRTEQGDSAMYLCASSLGVGANGYTFGSGTRLTVV.

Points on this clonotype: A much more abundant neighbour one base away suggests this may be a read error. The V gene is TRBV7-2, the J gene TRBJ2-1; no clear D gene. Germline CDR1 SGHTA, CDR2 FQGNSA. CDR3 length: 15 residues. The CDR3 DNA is TGTGCCAGCAGCTTAACACGACCAGCCTACAATAAGCAGTTCTTC. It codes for CASSLTRPAYNKQFF. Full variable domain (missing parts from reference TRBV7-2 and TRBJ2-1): GAGVSQSPSNKVTEKGKDVELRCDPISGHTALYWYRQSLGQGLEFLIYFQGNSAPDKSGLPSDRFSAERTGGSVSTLTIQRTQQEDSAVYLCASSLTRPAYNKQFFGPGTRLTVL.

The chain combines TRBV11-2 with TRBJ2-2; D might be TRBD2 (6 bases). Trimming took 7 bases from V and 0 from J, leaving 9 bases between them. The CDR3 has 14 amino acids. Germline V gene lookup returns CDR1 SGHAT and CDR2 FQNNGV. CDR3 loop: CASKEGTNTGELFF. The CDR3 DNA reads TGTGCCAGCAAGGAGGGGACGAACACCGGGGAGCTGTTTTTT.